The present T cell receptor beta chain was sequenced within a study of tumor and adjacent non-tumor tissue in lung cancer. Background on the study: Stage I to III disease affected about nine men and several women aged about 31 to 85. Study results and caveats: In normal lung, the top 100 clones were significantly more dominant than in tumor. TCR diversity was significantly greater in tumor than normal lung tissue.

The germline gives CDR1 SQVTM, CDR2 ANQGSEA. This CDR3 contains 14 residues. Three rounds of nested PCR, following a modified ARM-PCR protocol, produced the TCRbeta library. Each CDR3 protein gets one entry after TCRdb re-called the multiplex PCR reads with MiXCR. This sample has 75,000 to 95,000 distinct CDR3 sequences, with about 70% found just once. Note on this clonotype: The antigen is unknown. One junction end does not reproduce the germline sequence, and a read error may be involved.

RNA was extracted from bulk tissue without any cell sorting. The chain is built from TRBV29-1 and TRBJ1-1; D gene unclear. The sequenced sample consisted of lung tumor tissue. The TCR comes from a man in his 60s with non-small cell lung cancer. For the CDR3, the DNA is TGCTGCGCCGCCTCGATAGCTTCGAACACTGAAGCCTTCTTT. Encoded protein: CCAASIASNTEAFF.